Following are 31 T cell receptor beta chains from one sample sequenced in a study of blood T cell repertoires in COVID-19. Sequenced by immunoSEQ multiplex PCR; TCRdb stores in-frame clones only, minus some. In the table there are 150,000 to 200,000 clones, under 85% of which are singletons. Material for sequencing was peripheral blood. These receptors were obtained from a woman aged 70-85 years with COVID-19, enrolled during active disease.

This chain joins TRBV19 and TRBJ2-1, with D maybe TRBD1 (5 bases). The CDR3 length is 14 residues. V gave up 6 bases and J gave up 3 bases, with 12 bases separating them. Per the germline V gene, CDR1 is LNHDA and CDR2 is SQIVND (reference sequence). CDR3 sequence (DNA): TGTGCCAGTAGAGCTCAGGGTTTCTACAATGAGCAGTTCTTC. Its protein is CASRAQGFYNEQFF.

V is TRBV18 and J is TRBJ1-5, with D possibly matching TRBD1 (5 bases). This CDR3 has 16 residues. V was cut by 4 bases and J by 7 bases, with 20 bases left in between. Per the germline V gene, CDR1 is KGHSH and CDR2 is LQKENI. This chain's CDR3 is CASSREMEGEGQPQHF. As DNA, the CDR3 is TGTGCCAGCTCACGAGAAATGGAAGGGGAAGGGCAGCCCCAGCATTTT.

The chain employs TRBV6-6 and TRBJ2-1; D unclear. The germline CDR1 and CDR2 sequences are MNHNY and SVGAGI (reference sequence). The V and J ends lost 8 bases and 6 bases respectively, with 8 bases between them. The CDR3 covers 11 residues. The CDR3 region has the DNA TGTGCCAGCTCCCTCCCCAATGAGCAGTTCTTC. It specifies CASSLPNEQFF.

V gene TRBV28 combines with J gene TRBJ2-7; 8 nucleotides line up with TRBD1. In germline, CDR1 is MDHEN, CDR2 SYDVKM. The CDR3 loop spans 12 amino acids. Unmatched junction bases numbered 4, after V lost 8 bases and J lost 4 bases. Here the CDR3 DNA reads TGTGCCAGCTCGACAGGGGTATACGAGCAGTACTTC. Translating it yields CASSTGVYEQYF.

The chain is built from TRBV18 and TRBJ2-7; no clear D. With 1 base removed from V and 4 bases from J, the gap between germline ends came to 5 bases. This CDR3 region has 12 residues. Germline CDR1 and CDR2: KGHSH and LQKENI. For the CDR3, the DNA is TGTGCCAGCTCACCACGGGCATACGAGCAGTACTTC. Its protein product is CASSPRAYEQYF.

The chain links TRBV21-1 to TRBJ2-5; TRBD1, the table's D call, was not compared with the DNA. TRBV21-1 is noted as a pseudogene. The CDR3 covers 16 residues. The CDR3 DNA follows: TGTGCCAGCAGCAAAGGGGGACAGGGGCCGAGGGAGACCCAGTACTTC. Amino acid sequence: CASSKGGQGPRETQYF.

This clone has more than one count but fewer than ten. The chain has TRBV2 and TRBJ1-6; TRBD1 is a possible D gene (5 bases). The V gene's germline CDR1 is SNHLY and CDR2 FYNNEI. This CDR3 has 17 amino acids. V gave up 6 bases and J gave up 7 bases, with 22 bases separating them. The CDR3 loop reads CASSTTNSGDLNSPLHF. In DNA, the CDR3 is TGTGCCAGCAGCACTACAAATTCCGGGGACTTAAATTCACCCCTCCACTTT.

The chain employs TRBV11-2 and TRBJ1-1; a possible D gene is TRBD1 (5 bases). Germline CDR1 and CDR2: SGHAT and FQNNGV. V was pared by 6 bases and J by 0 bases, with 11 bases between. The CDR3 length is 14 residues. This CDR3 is CASSNRPLNTEAFF. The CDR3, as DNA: TGTGCCAGCAGTAACAGGCCTTTGAACACTGAAGCTTTCTTT.

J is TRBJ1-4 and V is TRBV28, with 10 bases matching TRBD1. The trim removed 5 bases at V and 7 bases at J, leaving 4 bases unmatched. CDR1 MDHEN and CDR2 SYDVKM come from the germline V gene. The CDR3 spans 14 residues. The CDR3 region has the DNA TGTGCCAGCAGTCGACAGGGGGCGGGTGAAAAACTGTTTTTT. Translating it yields CASSRQGAGEKLFF.

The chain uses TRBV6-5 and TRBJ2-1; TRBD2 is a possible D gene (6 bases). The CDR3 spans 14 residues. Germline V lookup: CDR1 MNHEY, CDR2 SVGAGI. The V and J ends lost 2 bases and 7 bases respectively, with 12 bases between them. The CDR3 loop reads CASSYHGRQNEQFF. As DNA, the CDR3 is TGTGCCAGCAGTTACCATGGGAGGCAGAATGAGCAGTTCTTC.

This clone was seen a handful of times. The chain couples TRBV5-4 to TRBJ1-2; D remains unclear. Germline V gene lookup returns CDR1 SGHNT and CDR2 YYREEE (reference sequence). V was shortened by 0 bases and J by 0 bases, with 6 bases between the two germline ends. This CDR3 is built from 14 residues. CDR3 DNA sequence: TGTGCCAGCAGCTTGGACAGAACTAACTATGGCTACACCTTC. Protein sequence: CASSLDRTNYGYTF.

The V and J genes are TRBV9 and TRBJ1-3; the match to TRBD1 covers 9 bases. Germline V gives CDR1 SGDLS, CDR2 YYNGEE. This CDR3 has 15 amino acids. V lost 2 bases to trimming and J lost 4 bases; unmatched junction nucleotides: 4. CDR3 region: CASSVTGGFGNTIYF. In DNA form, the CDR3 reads TGTGCCAGCAGCGTGACAGGGGGGTTCGGAAACACCATATATTTT.

The CDR3 DNA sequence: TGCAGTGCTAGTACCGGGACTAGCGGGAACAATGAGCAGTTCTTC. Protein product: CSASTGTSGNNEQFF. V usage is TRBV20-1 and J usage is TRBJ2-1; 13 bases line up with TRBD2. V shed 3 bases and J 5 bases; nucleotides not matched to a gene: 4. The CDR3 length is 15 residues. From germline, CDR1 is DFQATT and CDR2 SNEGSKA (reference sequence).

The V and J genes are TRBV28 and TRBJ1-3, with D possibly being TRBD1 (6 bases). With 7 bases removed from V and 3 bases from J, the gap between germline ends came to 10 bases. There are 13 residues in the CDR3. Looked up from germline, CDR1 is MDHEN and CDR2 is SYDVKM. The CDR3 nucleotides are TGTGCCAGCACTGAAGGGGGTGGAAACACCATATATTTT. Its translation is CASTEGGGNTIYF.

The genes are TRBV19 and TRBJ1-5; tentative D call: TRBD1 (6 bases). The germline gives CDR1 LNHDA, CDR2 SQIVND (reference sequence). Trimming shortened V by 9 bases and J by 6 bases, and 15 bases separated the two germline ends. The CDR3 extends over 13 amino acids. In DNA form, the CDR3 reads TGTGCCAGCGAAGACAGGTCCTCTCAGCCCCAGCATTTT. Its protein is CASEDRSSQPQHF.

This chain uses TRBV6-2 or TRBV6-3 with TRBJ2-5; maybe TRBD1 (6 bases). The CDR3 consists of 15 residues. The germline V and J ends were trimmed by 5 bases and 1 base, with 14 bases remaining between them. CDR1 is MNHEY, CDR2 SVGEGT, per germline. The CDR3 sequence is CASSDRPGRQETQYF. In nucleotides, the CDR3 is TGTGCCAGCAGTGACAGGCCGGGACGCCAAGAGACCCAGTACTTC.

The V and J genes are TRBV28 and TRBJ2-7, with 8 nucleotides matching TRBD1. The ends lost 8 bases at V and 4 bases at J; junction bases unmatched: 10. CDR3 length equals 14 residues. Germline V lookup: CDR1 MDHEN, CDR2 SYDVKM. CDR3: CASGPLTGEYEQYF. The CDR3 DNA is TGTGCCAGCGGGCCTTTGACAGGGGAGTACGAGCAGTACTTC.

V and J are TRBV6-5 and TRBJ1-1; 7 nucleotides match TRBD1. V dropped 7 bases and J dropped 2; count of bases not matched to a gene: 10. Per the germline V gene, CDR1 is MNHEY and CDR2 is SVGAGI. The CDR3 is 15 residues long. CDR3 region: CASTGSNRGNTEAFF. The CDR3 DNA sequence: TGTGCCAGCACTGGGAGTAACAGGGGTAACACTGAAGCTTTCTTT.

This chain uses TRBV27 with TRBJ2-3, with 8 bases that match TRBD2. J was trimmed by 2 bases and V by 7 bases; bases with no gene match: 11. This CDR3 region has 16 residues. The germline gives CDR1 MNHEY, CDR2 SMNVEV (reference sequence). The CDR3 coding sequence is TGTGCCAGCATCCTCGGACTAGCCGCTATCACAGATACGCAGTATTTT. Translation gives CASILGLAAITDTQYF.

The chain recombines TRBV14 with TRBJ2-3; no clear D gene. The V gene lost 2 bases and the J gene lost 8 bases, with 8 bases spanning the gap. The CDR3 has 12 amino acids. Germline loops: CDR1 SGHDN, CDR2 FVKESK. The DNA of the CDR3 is TGTGCCAGCAGCCAACAAGCGTTTACGCAGTATTTT. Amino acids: CASSQQAFTQYF.

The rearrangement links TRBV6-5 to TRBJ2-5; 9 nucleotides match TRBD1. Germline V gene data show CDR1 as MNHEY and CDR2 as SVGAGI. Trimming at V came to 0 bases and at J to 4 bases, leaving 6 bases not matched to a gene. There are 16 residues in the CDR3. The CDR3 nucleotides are TGTGCCAGCAGTTACTCGTCGGGACAGGGTATAGAGACCCAGTACTTC. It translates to CASSYSSGQGIETQYF.

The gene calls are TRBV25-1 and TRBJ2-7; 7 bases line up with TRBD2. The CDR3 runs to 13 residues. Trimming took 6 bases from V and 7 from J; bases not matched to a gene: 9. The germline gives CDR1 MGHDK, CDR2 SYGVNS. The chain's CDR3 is CASRHGGSLEQYF. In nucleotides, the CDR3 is TGTGCCAGCAGGCACGGCGGGAGTCTTGAGCAGTACTTC.

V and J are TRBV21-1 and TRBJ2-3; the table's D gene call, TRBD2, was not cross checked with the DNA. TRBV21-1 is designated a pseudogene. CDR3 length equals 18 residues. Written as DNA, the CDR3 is TGTGCCAGCAGCAAAGATAAATCGGCGGAAGAGAACACAGATACGCAGTATTTT. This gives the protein CASSKDKSAEENTDTQYF.

The CDR3 spells CASSDFPVTRGHEQYF. CDR3 nucleotide sequence: TGTGCCAGCAGTGACTTCCCCGTGACTAGAGGTCACGAGCAGTACTTC. This chain connects TRBV6-6 to TRBJ2-7, with D maybe TRBD2 (6 bases). There are 16 residues in the CDR3. CDR1 is MNHNY, CDR2 SVGAGI, per germline (reference sequence). V was pared by 5 bases and J by 5 bases, with 22 bases between.

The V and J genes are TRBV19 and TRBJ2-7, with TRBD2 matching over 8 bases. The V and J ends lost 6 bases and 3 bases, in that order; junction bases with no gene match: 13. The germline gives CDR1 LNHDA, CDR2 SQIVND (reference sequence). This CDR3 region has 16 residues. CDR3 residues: CASSHPSSGRDYEQYF. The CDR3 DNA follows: TGTGCCAGTAGCCACCCCTCCTCCGGGAGGGACTACGAGCAGTACTTC.

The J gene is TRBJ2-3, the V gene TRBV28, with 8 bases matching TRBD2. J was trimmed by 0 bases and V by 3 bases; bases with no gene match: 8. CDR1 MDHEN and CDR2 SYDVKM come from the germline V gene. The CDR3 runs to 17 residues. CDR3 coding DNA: TGTGCCAGCAGTTTGATAAGACTAGCGACTAGCACAGATACGCAGTATTTT. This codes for CASSLIRLATSTDTQYF.

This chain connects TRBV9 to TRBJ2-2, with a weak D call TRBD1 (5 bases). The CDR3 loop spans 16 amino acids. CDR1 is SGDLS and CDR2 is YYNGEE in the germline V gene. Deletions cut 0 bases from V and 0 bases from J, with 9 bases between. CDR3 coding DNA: TGTGCCAGCAGCGTAGTGTGGGGCCCGAACACCGGGGAGCTGTTTTTT. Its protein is CASSVVWGPNTGELFF.

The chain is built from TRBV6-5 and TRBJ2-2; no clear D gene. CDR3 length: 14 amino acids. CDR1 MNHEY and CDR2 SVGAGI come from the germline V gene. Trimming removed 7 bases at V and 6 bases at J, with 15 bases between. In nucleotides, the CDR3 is TGTGCCAGCATAAAAAACAATGAGGCCGGGGAGCTGTTTTTT. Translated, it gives CASIKNNEAGELFF.

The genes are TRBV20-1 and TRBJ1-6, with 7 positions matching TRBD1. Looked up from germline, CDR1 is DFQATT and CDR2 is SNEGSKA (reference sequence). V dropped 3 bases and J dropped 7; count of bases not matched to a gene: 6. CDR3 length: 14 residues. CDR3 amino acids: CSASDPGGNSPLHF. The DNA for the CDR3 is TGCAGTGCTAGTGATCCAGGGGGGAATTCACCCCTCCACTTT.

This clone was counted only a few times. The CDR3 coding sequence is TGTGCCAGCAGCCAAGATCTTCGGGCAGGGGCCGAGCAGTACTTC. Residues: CASSQDLRAGAEQYF. V is TRBV14 and J is TRBJ2-7; the D gene is possibly TRBD1 (6 bases). The V end lost 0 bases, the J end lost 6 bases, and 15 bases lay between the germline ends. CDR3 length: 15 amino acids. Germline assignment: CDR1 SGHDN and CDR2 FVKESK.

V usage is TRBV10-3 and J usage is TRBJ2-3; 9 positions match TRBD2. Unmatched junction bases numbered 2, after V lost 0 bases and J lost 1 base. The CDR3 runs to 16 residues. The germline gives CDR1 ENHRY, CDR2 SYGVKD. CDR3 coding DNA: TGTGCCATCAGTGAGTCGACTAGCGGACGCACAGATACGCAGTATTTT. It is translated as CAISESTSGRTDTQYF.